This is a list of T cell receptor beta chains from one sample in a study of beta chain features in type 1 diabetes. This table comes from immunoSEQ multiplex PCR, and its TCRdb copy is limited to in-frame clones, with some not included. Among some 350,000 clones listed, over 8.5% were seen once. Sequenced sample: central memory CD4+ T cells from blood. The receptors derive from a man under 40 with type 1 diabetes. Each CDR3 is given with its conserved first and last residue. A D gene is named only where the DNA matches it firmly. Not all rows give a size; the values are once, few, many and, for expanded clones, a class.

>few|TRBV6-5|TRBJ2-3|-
CASSGRGSSTDTQYF
TGTGCCAGCAGCGGTAGGGGGTCTAGCACAGATACGCAGTATTTT
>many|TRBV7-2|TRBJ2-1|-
CASSLALAYNEQFF
TGTGCCAGCAGCTTAGCGCTGGCCTACAATGAGCAGTTCTTC
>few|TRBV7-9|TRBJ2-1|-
CASSLAGGENEQFF
TGTGCCAGCAGCTTGGCAGGGGGGGAGAATGAGCAGTTCTTC
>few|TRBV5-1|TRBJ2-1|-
CASSQEFGEQFF
TGCGCCAGCAGCCAGGAATTTGGTGAGCAGTTCTTC
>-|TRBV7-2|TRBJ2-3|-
CASSGTDGTDTQYF
TGTGCCAGCAGCGGAACCGACGGCACAGATACGCAGTATTTT
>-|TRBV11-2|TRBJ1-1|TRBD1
CASSLTQGAEAFF
TGTGCCAGCAGCTTAACGCAGGGGGCTGAAGCTTTCTTT
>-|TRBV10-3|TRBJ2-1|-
CASSGTRSNNEQFF
TGTGCCAGCAGTGGGACCCGATCAAACAATGAGCAGTTCTTC
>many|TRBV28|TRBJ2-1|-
CASSLWGSSYNEQFF
TGTGCCAGCAGTTTATGGGGTAGCTCCTACAATGAGCAGTTCTTC
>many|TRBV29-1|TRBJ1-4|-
CSVSSNEKLFF
TGCAGCGTGTCATCTAATGAAAAACTGTTTTTT
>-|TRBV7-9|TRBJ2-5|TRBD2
CASSFPSASGQETQYF
TGTGCCAGCAGCTTCCCTTCAGCTAGCGGGCAAGAGACCCAGTACTTC